Listed below are T cell receptor beta chains from one sample, sequenced in a study of cytotoxic CD8 clonotypes in ibrutinib-treated CLL. Clones were read by immunoSEQ multiplex PCR, and TCRdb kept only the in-frame ones, dropping some. The sample holds some 130,000 clones, approximately 90% seen once. The sample was PBMCs, taken after 12 months of ibrutinib treatment. The receptor set was obtained from a human donor with chronic lymphocytic leukemia. Both conserved end residues are part of each CDR3. The D gene is left open where the match is weak. Not every row has a clone size; where given, it reads once, few, many or a size class.

CDR3nt: TGTGCCAGCAGTGAAGACTCGTACTCCTACGAGCAGTACTTC; CDR3aa: CASSEDSYSYEQYF; v_gene: TRBV2; d_gene: -; abundance: -; j_gene: TRBJ2-7
CDR3nt: TGTGCCATCAGGCAGGGGGACAGGACGGAGGCGCAGTACTTC; CDR3aa: CAIRQGDRTEAQYF; v_gene: TRBV10-3; d_gene: TRBD1; abundance: -; j_gene: TRBJ2-7
CDR3nt: TGTGCCAGCAGTGCCGTACCGGGACAGGGGGCGCTTGAGCAGTACTTC; CDR3aa: CASSAVPGQGALEQYF; v_gene: TRBV25-1; d_gene: TRBD1; abundance: -; j_gene: TRBJ2-7
CDR3nt: TGCGCCAGCAGCTCAGAGGTAGAACGAGATACGCAGTATTTT; CDR3aa: CASSSEVERDTQYF; v_gene: TRBV5-1; d_gene: -; abundance: -; j_gene: TRBJ2-3
CDR3nt: TGTGCCAGCAGGGGTGAACTGGGCAATGAGCAGTTCTTC; CDR3aa: CASRGELGNEQFF; v_gene: TRBV2; d_gene: -; abundance: -; j_gene: TRBJ2-1
CDR3nt: TGTGCCTGGAGTGTAGACGGAGGGATTTCCTACGAGCAGTACTTC; CDR3aa: CAWSVDGGISYEQYF; v_gene: TRBV30; d_gene: -; abundance: -; j_gene: TRBJ2-7
CDR3nt: TGTGCCAGTAGGATCACAGCGGGAATCCGAAATGAGCAGTTCTTC; CDR3aa: CASRITAGIRNEQFF; v_gene: TRBV19; d_gene: TRBD2; abundance: -; j_gene: TRBJ2-1
CDR3nt: TGTGCCAGCAGCGCCAGCGGGAGCGGCCCCTACGAGCAGTACTTC; CDR3aa: CASSASGSGPYEQYF; v_gene: TRBV7-8; d_gene: TRBD2; abundance: -; j_gene: TRBJ2-7
CDR3nt: TGTGCCAGCAGTCGGATGGACAGCAACACTGAAGCTTTCTTT; CDR3aa: CASSRMDSNTEAFF; v_gene: TRBV6-5; d_gene: -; abundance: -; j_gene: TRBJ1-1
CDR3nt: TGTGCCAGCAGCTTAACGGAACAGCTTAACACTGAAGCTTTCTTT; CDR3aa: CASSLTEQLNTEAFF; v_gene: TRBV7-3; d_gene: -; abundance: -; j_gene: TRBJ1-1
CDR3nt: TGTGCCTGGAGTCCCCGGGAAAAACTGTTTTTT; CDR3aa: CAWSPREKLFF; v_gene: TRBV30; d_gene: -; abundance: -; j_gene: TRBJ1-4
CDR3nt: TGCGCCAGCACGAGGGGCGGGACTCACTCCTACAATGAGCAGTTCTTC; CDR3aa: CASTRGGTHSYNEQFF; v_gene: TRBV4-1; d_gene: -; abundance: -; j_gene: TRBJ2-1
CDR3nt: TGTGCCAGTAGTATTTTTGGCCCGAACCGCTACGAGCAGTACTTC; CDR3aa: CASSIFGPNRYEQYF; v_gene: TRBV19; d_gene: -; abundance: -; j_gene: TRBJ2-7
CDR3nt: TGTGCCAGCAGCCATTTGACAGGGGCAGATACGCAGTATTTT; CDR3aa: CASSHLTGADTQYF; v_gene: TRBV14; d_gene: TRBD1; abundance: -; j_gene: TRBJ2-3
CDR3nt: TGTGCCAGCAGCGTGGGCAGTAACCCCTCCAATGAGCAGTTCTTC; CDR3aa: CASSVGSNPSNEQFF; v_gene: TRBV9; d_gene: -; abundance: -; j_gene: TRBJ2-1
CDR3nt: TGTGCCAGCTCAGCGGACAGAATCGGCTACGAGCAGTACTTC; CDR3aa: CASSADRIGYEQYF; v_gene: TRBV18; d_gene: -; abundance: -; j_gene: TRBJ2-7
CDR3nt: TGTGCCACCTTTCGAGGTAACACTGAAGCTTTCTTT; CDR3aa: CATFRGNTEAFF; v_gene: TRBV28; d_gene: -; abundance: -; j_gene: TRBJ1-1
CDR3nt: TGTGCCAGCAGCGTAGCACTAGCGGGGTCCTACAATGAGCAGTTCTTC; CDR3aa: CASSVALAGSYNEQFF; v_gene: TRBV9; d_gene: TRBD2; abundance: once; j_gene: TRBJ2-1
CDR3nt: TGCGCCAGCAGCCAAGATGGGCACTACTCTGGAAACACCATATATTTT; CDR3aa: CASSQDGHYSGNTIYF; v_gene: TRBV4-1; d_gene: -; abundance: once; j_gene: TRBJ1-3
CDR3nt: TGTGCCAGCAGCCTCGGGCACACCCTTACGGGCGAGCAGTTCTTC; CDR3aa: CASSLGHTLTGEQFF; v_gene: TRBV7-3; d_gene: -; abundance: -; j_gene: TRBJ2-1
CDR3nt: TGTGCCAGCAGCTTAGCAGGTGGGAGGGAGAATGAGCAGTTCTTC; CDR3aa: CASSLAGGRENEQFF; v_gene: TRBV7-9; d_gene: TRBD2; abundance: once; j_gene: TRBJ2-1
CDR3nt: TGCAGCGTTACACCAGGTCAGGGCTGGGAAAACTATGGCTACACCTTC; CDR3aa: CSVTPGQGWENYGYTF; v_gene: TRBV29-1; d_gene: -; abundance: -; j_gene: TRBJ1-2
CDR3nt: TGTGCCAGTAGTATAGCACTAGCGGGAGCAGATACGCAGTATTTT; CDR3aa: CASSIALAGADTQYF; v_gene: TRBV19; d_gene: TRBD2; abundance: -; j_gene: TRBJ2-3
CDR3nt: TGTGCCAGCAGCTCCTACGTTGCGGGAGAGGGCGAGCAGTACTTC; CDR3aa: CASSSYVAGEGEQYF; v_gene: TRBV7-9; d_gene: TRBD2; abundance: -; j_gene: TRBJ2-7
CDR3nt: TGTGCCAGCGCCTTGGAGAGGAACACTGAAGCTTTCTTT; CDR3aa: CASALERNTEAFF; v_gene: TRBV6-5; d_gene: -; abundance: once; j_gene: TRBJ1-1
CDR3nt: TGTGCCAGCAGTTTTTCGACGCCGGGGAGTACCGGGGAGCTGTTTTTT; CDR3aa: CASSFSTPGSTGELFF; v_gene: TRBV6-6; d_gene: -; abundance: -; j_gene: TRBJ2-2
CDR3nt: TGTGCCAGTAACCCCCTGGAGGGGGAGCTGTTTTTT; CDR3aa: CASNPLEGELFF; v_gene: TRBV19; d_gene: -; abundance: -; j_gene: TRBJ2-2